This T cell receptor beta chain appears in the sequencing data of a study of blood T cell repertoires in COVID-19. Study in general: The United States, Italy and Spain were the sources of the acute and convalescent COVID-19 samples. Sample material is recorded as cDNA or gDNA derived from T cells, B-cell-depleted T cells, or PBMCs.

V shed 3 bases and J shed 5 bases, with 15 bases lying between them. Germline CDR1 and CDR2: MDHEN and SYDVKM. This CDR3 is 15 amino acids long. Original processing methods: Reference gene primer amplification in the assay estimated nucleated cell counts. Profiled with immunoSEQ multiplex PCR; TCRdb holds only in-frame clones, not every one. V and J calls plus clone size are reproduced from that table; the DNA served to infer D and trimming. The sample records roughly 130,000 clones, roughly four fifths being singletons. V and J are TRBV28 and TRBJ2-3; possibly TRBD1 for D (6 bases). The sequence was collected from a man older than 75 with acute or convalescent COVID-19. The sample consisted of peripheral blood. The CDR3 reads CASSFQQGLRDTQYF. The DNA of the CDR3 is TGTGCCAGCAGTTTTCAGCAGGGGCTGAGAGATACGCAGTATTTT.